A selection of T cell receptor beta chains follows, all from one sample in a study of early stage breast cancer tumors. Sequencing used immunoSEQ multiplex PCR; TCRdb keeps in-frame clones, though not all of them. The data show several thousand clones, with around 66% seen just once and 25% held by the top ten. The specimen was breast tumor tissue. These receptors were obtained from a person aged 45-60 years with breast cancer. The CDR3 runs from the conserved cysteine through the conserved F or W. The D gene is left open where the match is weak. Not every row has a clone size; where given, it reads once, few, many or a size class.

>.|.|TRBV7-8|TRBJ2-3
TGTGCCAGCAGCTTAGATCGCACAGATACGCAGTATTTT
CASSLDRTDTQYF
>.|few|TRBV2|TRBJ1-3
TGTGCCAGCAGTGAAGGCTTTGGAAACACCATATATTTT
CASSEGFGNTIYF
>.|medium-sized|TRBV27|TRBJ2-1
TGTGCCAGCAGTTTAGGTGGCCATGAGCAGTTCTTC
CASSLGGHEQFF
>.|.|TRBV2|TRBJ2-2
TGTGCCAGCAGGGCGTCCCACACCGGGGAGCTGTTTTTT
CASRASHTGELFF
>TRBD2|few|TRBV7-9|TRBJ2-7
TGTGCCAGCAGCTCGGGGGGTAGCTTCTCCGAGCAGTACTTC
CASSSGGSFSEQYF
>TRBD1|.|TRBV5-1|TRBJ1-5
TGCGCCAGCAGCCCAGGCCCGACAGGGGGAAGCAATCAGCCCCAGCATTTT
CASSPGPTGGSNQPQHF
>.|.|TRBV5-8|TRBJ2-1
TGTGCCAGCAGCCTCCTCGGAGGATCGAGCTCCTACAATGAGCAGTTCTTC
CASSLLGGSSSYNEQFF
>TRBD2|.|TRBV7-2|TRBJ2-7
TGTGCCAGCAGCTTAGTTACAGGACTAGCATCCTACGAGCAGTACTTC
CASSLVTGLASYEQYF
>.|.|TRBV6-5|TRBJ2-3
TGTGCCAGCAGTTACCGGGGCGGGGACACAGATACGCAGTATTTT
CASSYRGGDTDTQYF
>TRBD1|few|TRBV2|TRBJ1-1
TGTGCCAGCAGTGGGCAGGGGGCGGAAGCTTTCTTT
CASSGQGAEAFF
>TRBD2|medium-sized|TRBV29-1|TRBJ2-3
TGTGGACTAGCGGGAGTAACAGATACGCAGTATTTT
CGLAGVTDTQYF
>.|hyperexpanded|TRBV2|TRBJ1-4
TGTGCCAGCAGTGGTAATACAGGGATTAATGAAAAACTGTTTTTT
CASSGNTGINEKLFF
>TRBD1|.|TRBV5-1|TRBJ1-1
TGCGCCAGCAGCTTTGACAGGGGGAACACTGAAGCTTTCTTT
CASSFDRGNTEAFF
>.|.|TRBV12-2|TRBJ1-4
TGTGCAAGTCGCTACAGGGCAACTAATGAAAAACTGTTTTTT
CASRYRATNEKLFF
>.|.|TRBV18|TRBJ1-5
TGTGCCAGCTCCCCCTCCGCCGGGGCAAATCAGCCCCAGCATTTT
CASSPSAGANQPQHF
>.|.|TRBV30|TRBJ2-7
TGTGCCTGGATCCGAGACAGGCGACCCCGGAGGTACGAGCAGTACTTC
CAWIRDRRPRRYEQYF